This record concerns one T cell receptor (beta chain) sequence. V lost 5 bases to trimming and J lost 2 bases; unmatched junction nucleotides: 2. The CDR3 spans 15 residues. The germline gives CDR1 LNHDA, CDR2 SQIVND (reference sequence). As originally analysed: Cell counts per sample came from amplifying reference gene primers. The protocol was immunoSEQ multiplex PCR, while the TCRdb copy is restricted to in-frame clones and leaves out a portion. D and trimming were read from the DNA, whereas the V and J calls and clone size are those reported in that table. The table has thousands of clones, over 75% seen once. The data were obtained in a study of blood T cell repertoires in COVID-19.

Sequencing was done on a sample of peripheral blood. The receptor's source is a human donor in a cohort sampled during active COVID-19. The rearrangement uses TRBV19 and TRBJ2-3, with TRBD2 identical over 12 bases. CDR3 bases: TGTGCCAGTAGTCGACTAGCGGGAGCCACAGATACGCAGTATTTT. Residues: CASSRLAGATDTQYF.